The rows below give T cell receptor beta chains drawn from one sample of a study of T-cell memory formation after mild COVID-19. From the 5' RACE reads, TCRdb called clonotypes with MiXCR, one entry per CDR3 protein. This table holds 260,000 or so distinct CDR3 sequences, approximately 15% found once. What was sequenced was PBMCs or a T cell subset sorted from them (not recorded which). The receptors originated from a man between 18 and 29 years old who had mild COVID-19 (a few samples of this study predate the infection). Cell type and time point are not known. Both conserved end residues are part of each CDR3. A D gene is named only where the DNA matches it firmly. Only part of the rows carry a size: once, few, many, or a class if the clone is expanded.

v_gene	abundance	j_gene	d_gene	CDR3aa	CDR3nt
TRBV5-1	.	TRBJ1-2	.	CASHPGVSGGYTF	TGCGCCAGTCATCCGGGGGTCTCGGGTGGCTACACCTTC
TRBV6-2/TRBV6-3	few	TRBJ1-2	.	CASSPAPTGVYGYTF	TGTGCCAGCAGTCCTGCCCCGACTGGAGTCTATGGCTACACCTTC
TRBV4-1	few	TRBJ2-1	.	CASSQEGIGRTNEQFF	TGCGCCAGCAGCCAAGAAGGTATTGGCAGGACGAATGAGCAGTTCTTC
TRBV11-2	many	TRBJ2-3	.	CASRTRESQYF	TGTGCCAGCAGGACCAGGGAGTCGCAGTATTTT
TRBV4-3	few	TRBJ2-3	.	CASSQVGWGDTQYF	TGCGCCAGCAGCCAAGTTGGCTGGGGGGATACGCAGTATTTT
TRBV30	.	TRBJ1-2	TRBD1	CAWSLTGATGYTF	TGTGCCTGGAGTTTAACAGGGGCTACTGGCTACACCTTC
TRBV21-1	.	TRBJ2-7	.	CASSKVIGAEQYF	TGTGCCAGCAGCAAAGTAATCGGGGCCGAGCAGTACTTC
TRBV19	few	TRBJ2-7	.	CASSIQGLNSYEQYF	TGTGCCAGTAGTATTCAGGGGCTCAACTCCTACGAGCAGTACTTC
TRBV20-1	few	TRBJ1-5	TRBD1	CSAREGGQGRQPQHF	TGCAGTGCTAGAGAAGGGGGCCAGGGCAGACAGCCCCAGCATTTT
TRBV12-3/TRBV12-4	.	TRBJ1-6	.	CASSLHNSPLHF	TGTGCCAGCAGTTTACATAATTCACCCCTCCACTTT
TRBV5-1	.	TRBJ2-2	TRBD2	CASSPGTSGMARELFF	TGCGCCAGCAGCCCTGGGACTAGCGGGATGGCCCGGGAGCTGTTTTTT
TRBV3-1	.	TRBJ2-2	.	CASSVVGELFF	TGTGCCAGCAGCGTGGTTGGGGAGCTGTTTTTT
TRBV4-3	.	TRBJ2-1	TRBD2	CASSVSGVGGNYNEQFF	TGCGCCAGCAGCGTTAGCGGGGTGGGGGGGAACTACAATGAGCAGTTCTTC
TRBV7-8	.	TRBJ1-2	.	CASSFGIRYGYTF	TGTGCCAGCAGCTTCGGAATCCGGTATGGCTACACCTTC
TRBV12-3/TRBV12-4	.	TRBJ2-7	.	CASSFSAGSYEQYF	TGTGCCAGCAGTTTCTCGGCAGGCTCCTACGAGCAGTACTTC
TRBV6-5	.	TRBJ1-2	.	CASSYSAGSNYGYTF	TGTGCCAGCAGTTACTCGGCCGGGTCTAACTATGGCTACACCTTC
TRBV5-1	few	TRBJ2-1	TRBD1	CASSFRTGGNEQFF	TGCGCCAGCAGCTTTCGGACAGGGGGCAATGAGCAGTTCTTC
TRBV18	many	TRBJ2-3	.	CASSPTDTQYF	TGTGCCAGCAGCCCCACAGATACGCAGTATTTT
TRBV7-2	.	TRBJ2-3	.	CASSFFTDTQYF	TGTGCCAGCAGCTTCTTTACAGATACGCAGTATTTT
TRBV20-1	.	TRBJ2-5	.	CSARASQGQETQYF	TGCAGTGCTAGAGCCAGTCAGGGCCAAGAGACCCAGTACTTC
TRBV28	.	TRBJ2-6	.	CASRPTGTSGANVLTF	TGTGCCAGCAGGCCGACAGGTACCTCTGGGGCCAACGTCCTGACTTTC
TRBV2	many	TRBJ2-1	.	CASRPGHLNNEQFF	TGTGCCAGCAGGCCGGGACACCTCAACAATGAGCAGTTCTTC
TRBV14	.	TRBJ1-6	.	CASSLSGGYSPLHF	TGTGCCAGCAGCCTGAGCGGCGGCTATTCACCCCTCCACTTT
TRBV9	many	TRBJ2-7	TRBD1	CASSKGQGNYEQYF	TGTGCCAGCAGCAAGGGACAGGGGAACTACGAGCAGTACTTC
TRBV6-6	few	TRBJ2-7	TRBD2	CASWGGTSSYEQYF	TGTGCCAGCTGGGGGGGGACCAGCTCCTACGAGCAGTACTTC
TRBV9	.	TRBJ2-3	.	CASSEMRNTDTQYF	TGTGCCAGCAGCGAAATGCGAAACACAGATACGCAGTATTTT